A selection of T cell receptor beta chains follows, all from one sample in a study of cytomegalovirus exposure and HLA in healthy donors. TCRdb keeps only in-frame clones here, not all; method: immunoSEQ multiplex PCR. The table has about 82,000 clones, approximately 93% seen once; the top ten hold 0.65% to 0.8%. The sequenced material came from PBMCs. The receptor source for this set is a man between 18 and 29 years old in good health and CMV-seronegative. CDR3s include the opening cysteine and the closing phenylalanine or tryptophan. D genes are given only for firm matches. The listing skips clone size in some rows; elsewhere it reads once, few, many or a size class.

d_call: -
clone_size: -
v_call: TRBV28
j_call: TRBJ1-2
cdr3_nt: TGTGCCAGCAGTTTACAGGTAGCGGGGGCGGATGGCTACACCTTC
cdr3_aa: CASSLQVAGADGYTF

d_call: -
clone_size: -
v_call: TRBV7-8
j_call: TRBJ2-1
cdr3_nt: TGTGCCAGCAGCGTTCTCCTCCCGGCGGGCGATGAGCAGTTCTTC
cdr3_aa: CASSVLLPAGDEQFF

d_call: -
clone_size: -
v_call: TRBV6-5
j_call: TRBJ1-3
cdr3_nt: TGTGCCAGCACCATTACCGCACAGGGTAGAAACACCATATATTTT
cdr3_aa: CASTITAQGRNTIYF

d_call: -
clone_size: -
v_call: TRBV7-8
j_call: TRBJ2-7
cdr3_nt: TGTGCCAGCAGCTTTCGGGGTAACTACGAGCAGTACTTC
cdr3_aa: CASSFRGNYEQYF

d_call: -
clone_size: -
v_call: TRBV5-1
j_call: TRBJ1-4
cdr3_nt: TGCGCCAGCAGCCCAGGGGTGGACATTGGTGAAAAACTGTTTTTT
cdr3_aa: CASSPGVDIGEKLFF

d_call: -
clone_size: -
v_call: TRBV11-3
j_call: TRBJ2-7
cdr3_nt: TGTGCCAGTAAGACACGGGACACCTACGAGCAGTACTTC
cdr3_aa: CASKTRDTYEQYF

d_call: -
clone_size: -
v_call: TRBV11-3
j_call: TRBJ1-1
cdr3_nt: TGTGCCAGCAGCTTAGTCGGCGGGAACACTGAAGCTTTCTTT
cdr3_aa: CASSLVGGNTEAFF

d_call: TRBD1
clone_size: -
v_call: TRBV5-5
j_call: TRBJ1-6
cdr3_nt: TGTGCCAGCAGCATACCGACAGGGAATAGTTCACCCCTCCACTTT
cdr3_aa: CASSIPTGNSSPLHF

d_call: TRBD1
clone_size: -
v_call: TRBV7-3
j_call: TRBJ1-1
cdr3_nt: TGTGCCAGCAGTCCGACTCGGGACAGCATGAACACTGAAGCTTTCTTT
cdr3_aa: CASSPTRDSMNTEAFF

d_call: TRBD2
clone_size: -
v_call: TRBV5-6
j_call: TRBJ2-2
cdr3_nt: TGTGCCAGCAGCAAAGGACTAGCGGCGAACACCGGGGAGCTGTTTTTT
cdr3_aa: CASSKGLAANTGELFF

d_call: -
clone_size: once
v_call: TRBV9
j_call: TRBJ2-3
cdr3_nt: TGTGCCAGCAGCGCCTCCCTGGCGGGAGATACGCAGTATTTT
cdr3_aa: CASSASLAGDTQYF

d_call: -
clone_size: -
v_call: TRBV2
j_call: TRBJ2-6
cdr3_nt: TGTGCCAGCGCCCTAGGGAGGCTCTCTGGGGCCAACGTCCTGACTTTC
cdr3_aa: CASALGRLSGANVLTF

d_call: -
clone_size: -
v_call: TRBV5-6
j_call: TRBJ1-4
cdr3_nt: TGTGCCAGCAGCTTTAGGACAGTTGCTAATGAAAAACTGTTTTTT
cdr3_aa: CASSFRTVANEKLFF

d_call: TRBD2
clone_size: -
v_call: TRBV4-1
j_call: TRBJ2-7
cdr3_nt: TGCGCCAGCAGCCTACTAGCGACGACCTACGAGCAGTACTTC
cdr3_aa: CASSLLATTYEQYF

d_call: TRBD1
clone_size: -
v_call: TRBV5-4
j_call: TRBJ1-3
cdr3_nt: TGTGCCAGCAGACAGGGGCGAGGAAACACCATATATTTT
cdr3_aa: CASRQGRGNTIYF

d_call: -
clone_size: -
v_call: TRBV7-2
j_call: TRBJ1-3
cdr3_nt: TGTGCCAGCAGCTTATCGTCAGGGGCGGGAAACACCATATATTTT
cdr3_aa: CASSLSSGAGNTIYF

d_call: TRBD1
clone_size: -
v_call: TRBV14
j_call: TRBJ2-7
cdr3_nt: TGTGCCAGCAGCCAAACCGGGACAGTCTACGAGCAGTACTTC
cdr3_aa: CASSQTGTVYEQYF

d_call: TRBD1
clone_size: -
v_call: TRBV7-2
j_call: TRBJ2-7
cdr3_nt: TGTGCCAGCAGCTTAGTTGGGACAGGGTCGGGCGAGCAGTACTTC
cdr3_aa: CASSLVGTGSGEQYF

d_call: -
clone_size: -
v_call: TRBV5-1
j_call: TRBJ1-6
cdr3_nt: TGCGCCAGCAGCTTGGTAGAGGCTTCACCCCTCCACTTT
cdr3_aa: CASSLVEASPLHF

d_call: TRBD2
clone_size: -
v_call: TRBV7-3
j_call: TRBJ2-3
cdr3_nt: TGTGCCAGCAGCTTAAGACTAGCGGGAGTTGATACGCAGTATTTT
cdr3_aa: CASSLRLAGVDTQYF

d_call: TRBD2
clone_size: -
v_call: TRBV18
j_call: TRBJ2-7
cdr3_nt: TGTGCCAGCTCACCACAAGGGACTAGCGGATCCTACGAGCAGTACTTC
cdr3_aa: CASSPQGTSGSYEQYF

d_call: TRBD1
clone_size: -
v_call: TRBV27
j_call: TRBJ1-5
cdr3_nt: TGTGCCAGCAGCCAGACAGGGGGCTATCAGCCCCAGCATTTT
cdr3_aa: CASSQTGGYQPQHF

d_call: -
clone_size: -
v_call: TRBV4-1
j_call: TRBJ2-4
cdr3_nt: TGCGCCAGCAGCCAAGGTGGGGGGTCCATTGCTTTCAAAAACATTCAGTACTTC
cdr3_aa: CASSQGGGSIAFKNIQYF

d_call: -
clone_size: few
v_call: TRBV19
j_call: TRBJ1-2
cdr3_nt: TGTGCCAGTATAAGCCCAGCGGGGGCTCAGTACTATGGCTACACCTTC
cdr3_aa: CASISPAGAQYYGYTF

d_call: TRBD1
clone_size: -
v_call: TRBV28
j_call: TRBJ1-2
cdr3_nt: TGTGCCAGCAGACGTCCGGGACAGGGCTATGGCTACACCTTC
cdr3_aa: CASRRPGQGYGYTF

d_call: TRBD1
clone_size: -
v_call: TRBV6-1
j_call: TRBJ1-2
cdr3_nt: TGTGCCAGCAGTGAAGCGGACCCGTCCCGGGACAGAGTCTATGGCTACACCTTC
cdr3_aa: CASSEADPSRDRVYGYTF

d_call: -
clone_size: -
v_call: TRBV6-5
j_call: TRBJ1-1
cdr3_nt: TGTGCCAGCAGTTATGCCCGCAGTTTGAACACTGAAGCTTTCTTT
cdr3_aa: CASSYARSLNTEAFF

d_call: TRBD1
clone_size: -
v_call: TRBV6-1
j_call: TRBJ1-2
cdr3_nt: TGTGCCAGCAGTCCTACAGGGGGCGGAAACTATGGCTACACCTTC
cdr3_aa: CASSPTGGGNYGYTF

d_call: -
clone_size: -
v_call: TRBV27
j_call: TRBJ2-1
cdr3_nt: TGTGCCAGCAGTTCTAGGGGGGGACGTAAGATCAATGAGCAGTTCTTC
cdr3_aa: CASSSRGGRKINEQFF

d_call: -
clone_size: -
v_call: TRBV15
j_call: TRBJ1-5
cdr3_nt: TGTGCCACCAGCAGAGACGGGGGGCCCAATCAGCCCCAGCATTTT
cdr3_aa: CATSRDGGPNQPQHF

d_call: TRBD2
clone_size: -
v_call: TRBV4-1
j_call: TRBJ2-3
cdr3_nt: TGCGCCAGCAGCCAAGGCGGGGGGCCTTACCTAAGCACAGATACGCAGTATTTT
cdr3_aa: CASSQGGGPYLSTDTQYF

d_call: -
clone_size: -
v_call: TRBV5-1
j_call: TRBJ2-5
cdr3_nt: TGCGCCAGCAGCCCCCAACAGGGTGGCGGGGAGACCCAGTACTTC
cdr3_aa: CASSPQQGGGETQYF

d_call: -
clone_size: once
v_call: TRBV11-1
j_call: TRBJ2-7
cdr3_nt: TGTGCCAGCAGCTCGGGCTCGGGGGCCTACGAGCAGTACTTC
cdr3_aa: CASSSGSGAYEQYF

d_call: -
clone_size: -
v_call: TRBV11-2
j_call: TRBJ1-2
cdr3_nt: TGTGCCAGCAGCTTCGGTCGGGACTCCTATGGCTACACCTTC
cdr3_aa: CASSFGRDSYGYTF

d_call: TRBD2
clone_size: -
v_call: TRBV19
j_call: TRBJ2-7
cdr3_nt: TGTGCCAGTAGTTCGGGACTAGCGGGATCCTACGAGCAGTACTTC
cdr3_aa: CASSSGLAGSYEQYF

d_call: -
clone_size: -
v_call: TRBV19
j_call: TRBJ1-5
cdr3_nt: TGTGCCAGTAGTATGCGGAGGTCCTATAGCAATCAGCCCCAGCATTTT
cdr3_aa: CASSMRRSYSNQPQHF

d_call: TRBD1
clone_size: -
v_call: TRBV7-9
j_call: TRBJ1-5
cdr3_nt: TGTGCCAGCAGCGTCAGGGGGAGCAATCAGCCCCAGCATTTT
cdr3_aa: CASSVRGSNQPQHF

d_call: -
clone_size: once
v_call: TRBV27
j_call: TRBJ2-5
cdr3_nt: TGTGCCAGCAGTTCCTTCAGGGGCGACCAAGAGACCCAGTACTTC
cdr3_aa: CASSSFRGDQETQYF

d_call: -
clone_size: -
v_call: TRBV6-5
j_call: TRBJ2-3
cdr3_nt: TGTGCCAGCAGTCCCAGGACAACCACAGATACGCAGTATTTT
cdr3_aa: CASSPRTTTDTQYF

d_call: -
clone_size: -
v_call: TRBV6-5
j_call: TRBJ1-2
cdr3_nt: TGTGCCAGCAGCACAAGGGGGATTGACTACACCTTC
cdr3_aa: CASSTRGIDYTF

d_call: TRBD2
clone_size: -
v_call: TRBV5-1
j_call: TRBJ2-1
cdr3_nt: TGCGCCAGCAGTAGAGTTGGCGGGGGGATCTACAATGAGCAGTTCTTC
cdr3_aa: CASSRVGGGIYNEQFF